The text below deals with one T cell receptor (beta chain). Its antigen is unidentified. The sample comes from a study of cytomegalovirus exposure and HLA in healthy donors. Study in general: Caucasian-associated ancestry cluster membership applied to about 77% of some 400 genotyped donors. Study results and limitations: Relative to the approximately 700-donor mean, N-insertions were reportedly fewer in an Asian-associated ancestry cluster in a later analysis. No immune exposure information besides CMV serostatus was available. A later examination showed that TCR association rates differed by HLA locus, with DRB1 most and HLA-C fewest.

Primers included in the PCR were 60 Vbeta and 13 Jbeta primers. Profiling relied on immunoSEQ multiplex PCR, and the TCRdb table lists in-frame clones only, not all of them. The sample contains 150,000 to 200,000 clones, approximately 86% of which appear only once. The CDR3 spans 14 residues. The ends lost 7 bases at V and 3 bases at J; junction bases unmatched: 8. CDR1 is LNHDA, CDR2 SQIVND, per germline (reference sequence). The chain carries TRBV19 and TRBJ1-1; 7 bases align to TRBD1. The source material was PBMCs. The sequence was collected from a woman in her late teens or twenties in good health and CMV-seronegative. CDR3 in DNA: TGTGCCAGTAAGGGGGGACAGAGTTACACTGAAGCTTTCTTT. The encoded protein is CASKGGQSYTEAFF.